This record concerns one T cell receptor (beta chain) sequence. It was 8.5 to 10 ml of fresh peripheral blood that supplied the PBMCs. The germline V and J ends were trimmed by 0 bases and 13 bases, with 10 bases remaining between them. Per the germline V gene, CDR1 is SGHRS and CDR2 is YFSETQ. The CDR3 is 11 amino acids. Amplification targeted TCR beta CDR3 regions from RNA transcripts. The HTBI primer set was used in a first-round RT-PCR of the TCR CDR3. TCRdb processed the multiplex PCR reads anew with MiXCR; each CDR3 protein has one entry. The data contain around 570,000 distinct CDR3 sequences, less than 20% of them singletons. The source of the sample is a study of T cells in Graves' hyperthyroidism and ophthalmopathy. The overall study: It was at initial diagnosis, before any treatment, that peripheral blood was collected.

The source material was blood. The receptor comes from a man aged 40-50 years with Graves' ophthalmopathy. V and J are TRBV5-1 and TRBJ2-5, with D maybe TRBD1 (6 bases). In nucleotides, the CDR3 is TGCGCCAGCAGCTTGGGACAGGAATTGTACTTC. It yields the protein CASSLGQELYF.